This T cell receptor beta chain came from a study of sequential checkpoint blockade in melanoma. Profiling relied on immunoSEQ multiplex PCR, and the TCRdb table lists in-frame clones only, not all of them. The repertoire holds 15,000 to 20,000 clones, roughly 73% seen once, with around 5% in the top ten. Documented treatment: randomized to nivolumab then ipilimumab (arm A) or the reverse (arm B). Germline assignment: CDR1 MNHGY and CDR2 SAAAGT. Trimming removed 3 bases from V and 0 bases from J, with 16 bases in between. This CDR3 region has 17 residues. The source material was tumor tissue (inferred from file names), sampled from a patient given nivolumab and ipilimumab in sequence. This clonotype was sampled from a human donor with melanoma. The V call is TRBV6-8, the J call TRBJ2-3; perhaps TRBD2 as D (5 bases). In nucleotides, the CDR3 is TGTGCCAGCAGTTATGGCGGGCGACCGACTAGCACAGATACGCAGTATTTT. It translates to CASSYGGRPTSTDTQYF.